These T cell receptor beta chains were read from a single sample in a study of blood T cell repertoires in COVID-19. Data came from immunoSEQ multiplex PCR; TCRdb stores just in-frame clones and leaves some out. The data hold some 390,000 clones, with approximately 90% observed a single time. Sequencing was done on a sample of PBMCs or T cells enriched from blood (not recorded which). The receptor source for this set is a man aged 25-45 years who had recovered from COVID-19. Each CDR3 is given with its conserved first and last residue. D genes are given only for firm matches. Size values are once, few and many counts, or a class for expanded clones, and some rows have none.

V	D	J	size	CDR3	DNA
TRBV6-5	TRBD1	TRBJ1-5	-	CASTLGQGGQPQHF	TGTGCCAGCACCCTAGGACAGGGGGGCCAGCCCCAGCATTTT
TRBV19	TRBD1	TRBJ2-7	-	CASSLGTGPYEQYF	TGTGCCAGTAGTCTCGGGACAGGCCCCTACGAGCAGTACTTC
TRBV2	TRBD1	TRBJ1-1	-	CASSGTGVNTEAFF	TGTGCCAGCAGTGGTACAGGGGTTAACACTGAAGCTTTCTTT
TRBV27	-	TRBJ1-1	-	CAAWTVFLTEAFF	TGTGCCGCTTGGACAGTTTTTCTTACTGAAGCTTTCTTT
TRBV28	-	TRBJ1-6	-	CASSLGQGISPLHF	TGTGCCAGCAGTTTAGGGCAGGGGATTTCACCCCTCCACTTT
TRBV30	TRBD2	TRBJ2-3	once	CAWSVGLAGPTDTQYF	TGTGCCTGGAGTGTCGGACTAGCGGGCCCCACAGATACGCAGTATTTT
TRBV7-2	-	TRBJ1-1	once	CASSLFGPTSTEAFF	TGTGCCAGCAGCTTATTTGGGCCGACGAGCACTGAAGCTTTCTTT
TRBV12-3/TRBV12-4	-	TRBJ2-3	once	CASSLFKDTQYF	TGTGCCAGCAGTTTATTCAAAGATACGCAGTATTTT
TRBV19	-	TRBJ1-5	-	CASSIDPTAYSNQPQHF	TGTGCCAGTAGTATAGATCCGACAGCCTATAGCAATCAGCCCCAGCATTTT
TRBV7-2	-	TRBJ2-7	-	CASSSSTGEWYEQYF	TGTGCCAGCAGCTCCTCGACGGGGGAGTGGTACGAGCAGTACTTC
TRBV10-1	-	TRBJ2-7	-	CASLTSYEQYF	TGCGCCAGCCTGACTAGCTACGAGCAGTACTTC
TRBV5-3	-	TRBJ2-5	-	CARSLLIGPQETQYF	TGTGCCAGAAGCTTGTTAATTGGGCCCCAAGAGACCCAGTACTTC
TRBV6-5	-	TRBJ1-2	-	CASSRGVFEGYTF	TGTGCCAGCAGTAGGGGCGTTTTCGAGGGCTACACCTTC
TRBV5-4	TRBD2	TRBJ2-1	-	CASSYDSGSDEQFF	TGTGCCAGCAGCTATGATAGCGGGAGTGATGAGCAGTTCTTC
TRBV5-5	TRBD2	TRBJ2-1	-	CASHSGTPNEQFF	TGTGCCAGCCACAGCGGGACCCCCAATGAGCAGTTCTTC
TRBV12-3/TRBV12-4	TRBD1	TRBJ1-3	-	CASSIGQGDTIYF	TGTGCCAGCAGTATCGGACAGGGGGACACCATATATTTT
TRBV15	TRBD1	TRBJ1-5	-	CATSRDRGQNQPQHF	TGTGCCACCAGCAGGGACAGGGGGCAAAATCAGCCCCAGCATTTT
TRBV18	-	TRBJ2-1	-	CASSPLEGDNEQFF	TGTGCCAGCTCACCCCTAGAGGGGGACAATGAGCAGTTCTTC
TRBV4-1	TRBD1	TRBJ2-3	-	CASSQETGAWDTQYF	TGCGCCAGCAGCCAAGAGACAGGGGCATGGGATACGCAGTATTTT
TRBV29-1	-	TRBJ2-2	-	CSVDATCRTDTNTGELFF	TGCAGCGTTGACGCAACCTGTCGGACTGATACTAACACCGGGGAGCTGTTTTTT
TRBV10-3	-	TRBJ1-1	-	CAMTNRAGDTEAFF	TGTGCCATGACTAACAGGGCTGGGGACACTGAAGCTTTCTTT
TRBV13	-	TRBJ2-7	once	CASSSGTPGLEQYF	TGTGCCAGCAGCTCAGGGACCCCGGGACTCGAGCAGTACTTC
TRBV7-3	TRBD1	TRBJ2-7	few	CASSSGTGGLNEQYF	TGTGCCAGCAGCTCCGGGACAGGGGGCTTGAACGAGCAGTACTTC
TRBV27	-	TRBJ2-1	-	CASRNTGVAYNEQFF	TGTGCCAGCAGGAACACGGGAGTAGCCTACAATGAGCAGTTCTTC
TRBV2	TRBD2	TRBJ2-7	-	CARGSSGRKNYEQYF	TGTGCCAGGGGGTCTAGCGGGAGGAAGAACTACGAGCAGTACTTC
TRBV27	-	TRBJ2-7	once	CASSDRFRPPSHEQYF	TGTGCCAGCAGTGACAGGTTTCGCCCCCCCTCTCACGAGCAGTACTTC
TRBV9	-	TRBJ2-1	once	CASSVATRSYEQFF	TGTGCCAGCAGCGTAGCTACCCGGTCTTATGAGCAGTTCTTC
TRBV7-9	-	TRBJ1-3	-	CAGEEWLSGNTIYF	TGTGCCGGAGAAGAGTGGCTCTCTGGAAACACCATATATTTT
TRBV28	-	TRBJ2-1	-	CASSLRGYNEQFF	TGTGCCAGCAGTTTAAGGGGGTACAATGAGCAGTTCTTC
TRBV12-3/TRBV12-4	-	TRBJ1-1	few	CASSLSGTEAFF	TGTGCCAGCAGTTTGTCGGGGACTGAAGCTTTCTTT
TRBV7-6	-	TRBJ2-1	-	CASSLVGQAEYEQFF	TGTGCCAGCAGCTTAGTTGGGCAGGCCGAGTATGAGCAGTTCTTC
TRBV10-3	-	TRBJ2-7	once	CAISTQGGSYEQYF	TGTGCCATCAGTACGCAGGGGGGCTCCTACGAGCAGTACTTC
TRBV3-1/TRBV3-2	TRBD2	TRBJ2-3	-	CASSPLAGVTDTQYF	TGTGCCAGCAGCCCTTTAGCGGGAGTGACAGATACGCAGTATTTT
TRBV5-1	-	TRBJ2-5	-	CASSGGKQETQYF	TGCGCCAGCAGCGGGGGCAAGCAAGAGACCCAGTACTTC
TRBV11-2	TRBD1	TRBJ1-1	-	CASKPRGGLNTEAFF	TGTGCCAGCAAGCCCCGAGGGGGCTTGAACACTGAAGCTTTCTTT
TRBV19	-	TRBJ1-5	-	CASSSQGGSNQPQHF	TGTGCCAGTAGTTCACAGGGTGGGAGCAATCAGCCCCAGCATTTT
TRBV15	TRBD1	TRBJ2-6	-	CATSTDRGISGANVLTF	TGTGCCACCAGCACCGACAGGGGCATCTCTGGGGCCAACGTCCTGACTTTC
TRBV7-9	-	TRBJ2-5	-	CASSSLGGATQETQYF	TGTGCCAGCAGCAGCCTGGGCGGGGCGACTCAAGAGACCCAGTACTTC
TRBV28	TRBD1	TRBJ2-7	-	CASSHGTEPYLGEQYF	TGTGCCAGCAGTCACGGGACAGAACCGTACCTAGGCGAGCAGTACTTC
TRBV9	-	TRBJ2-5	few	CASSVGGLPSGETQYF	TGTGCCAGCAGCGTAGGGGGACTTCCCTCTGGGGAGACCCAGTACTTC
TRBV7-6	TRBD2	TRBJ2-3	-	CASSGGLAGGLITDTQYF	TGTGCCAGCAGCGGGGGACTAGCGGGAGGGCTAATCACAGATACGCAGTATTTT
TRBV10-1	-	TRBJ2-1	few	CASSWNNNEQFF	TGCGCCAGTAGCTGGAACAACAATGAGCAGTTCTTC
TRBV29-1	-	TRBJ2-7	-	CSVLGASGAYEQYF	TGCAGCGTGTTGGGGGCTAGCGGAGCCTACGAGCAGTACTTC
TRBV5-6	-	TRBJ1-1	-	CASSLERERAGTEAFF	TGTGCCAGCAGCTTGGAACGGGAAAGGGCTGGCACTGAAGCTTTCTTT
TRBV11-2	TRBD2	TRBJ2-5	-	CASSLTSGNQRETQYF	TGTGCCAGCAGCTTGACTAGCGGGAATCAGAGGGAGACCCAGTACTTC
TRBV12-3/TRBV12-4	TRBD1	TRBJ1-5	once	CASSDRDQPQHF	TGTGCCAGCTCCGACAGGGATCAGCCCCAGCATTTT
TRBV18	TRBD1	TRBJ2-7	-	CASSPNRGSEQYF	TGTGCCAGCTCACCGAACAGGGGGAGCGAGCAGTACTTC
TRBV6-4	-	TRBJ2-1	-	CASSDSTLGGEQFF	TGTGCCAGCAGTGACTCCACCCTCGGGGGTGAGCAGTTCTTC
TRBV7-9	-	TRBJ2-1	-	CASSLGTQGKEQFF	TGTGCCAGCAGCTTAGGCACACAGGGAAAAGAGCAGTTCTTC
TRBV28	-	TRBJ2-7	-	CASTDRNEQYF	TGTGCCAGTACCGACAGGAACGAGCAGTACTTC
TRBV27	TRBD1	TRBJ2-7	-	CASSLWGTGSGEQYF	TGTGCCAGCAGTTTATGGGGGACAGGGTCGGGCGAGCAGTACTTC
TRBV28	-	TRBJ2-3	-	CASSALRERSTDTQYF	TGTGCCAGCAGTGCCCTCCGGGAGCGGTCCACAGATACGCAGTATTTT
TRBV28	TRBD1	TRBJ2-7	-	CASSSNRGLVYEQYF	TGTGCCAGCAGTTCCAACAGGGGCTTGGTCTACGAGCAGTACTTC
TRBV2	TRBD2	TRBJ2-1	-	CASLREVSGYNEQFF	TGTGCCAGCTTGAGAGAGGTTAGCGGGTACAATGAGCAGTTCTTC
TRBV18	TRBD1	TRBJ1-1	-	CASSPQGALNTEAFF	TGTGCCAGCTCACCACAGGGGGCCCTGAACACTGAAGCTTTCTTT
TRBV19	-	TRBJ2-3	-	CASTPRNAVTDTQYF	TGTGCCAGTACTCCCCGTAATGCGGTGACAGATACGCAGTATTTT
TRBV5-1	-	TRBJ2-2	-	CASSLMWGSANTGELFF	TGCGCCAGCAGCTTAATGTGGGGCTCCGCGAACACCGGGGAGCTGTTTTTT